One T cell receptor (beta chain) is described in this entry. These data are taken from a study of OX40 agonist ivuxolimab in advanced cancers. Across the whole study: Patients got intravenous ivuxolimab at 0.01 to 10 mg/kg every 2 weeks. The study enrolled dose-escalation patients with hepatocellular carcinoma, melanoma, renal cell or head and neck cancer.

The protocol was immunoSEQ multiplex PCR, while the TCRdb copy is restricted to in-frame clones and leaves out a portion. Of roughly 58,000 clones listed, around 88% were seen once; the top ten hold around 0.8%. With 6 bases clipped from V and 4 bases from J, the junction kept 4 bases outside the gene matches. Germline CDR1 reads MNHNS; CDR2 reads SASEGT. This CDR3 spans 14 amino acids. This clonotype was obtained from an adult with an advanced solid tumor such as melanoma, head and neck, liver or kidney cancer. Sequencing used CD4+ or CD8+ T cells sorted from blood, obtained in a trial of the OX40 agonist ivuxolimab. The chain carries TRBV6-1 and TRBJ1-5; 9 bases map to TRBD1. In DNA, the CDR3 is TGTGCCAGCAGGGGACAGGGTAAGAATCAGCCCCAGCATTTT. Translated, it gives CASRGQGKNQPQHF.